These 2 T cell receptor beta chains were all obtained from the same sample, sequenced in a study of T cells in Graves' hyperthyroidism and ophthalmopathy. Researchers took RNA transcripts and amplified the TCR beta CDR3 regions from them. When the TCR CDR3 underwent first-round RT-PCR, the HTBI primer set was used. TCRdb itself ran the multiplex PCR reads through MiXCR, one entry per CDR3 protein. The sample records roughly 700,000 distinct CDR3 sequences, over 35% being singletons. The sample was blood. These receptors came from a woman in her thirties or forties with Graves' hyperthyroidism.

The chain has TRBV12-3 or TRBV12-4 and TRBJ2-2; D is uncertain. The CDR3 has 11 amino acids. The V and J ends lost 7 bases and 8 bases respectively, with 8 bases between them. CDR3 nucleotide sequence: TGTGCCAGCATCCCTACAGGGGAGCTGTTTTTT. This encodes CASIPTGELFF.

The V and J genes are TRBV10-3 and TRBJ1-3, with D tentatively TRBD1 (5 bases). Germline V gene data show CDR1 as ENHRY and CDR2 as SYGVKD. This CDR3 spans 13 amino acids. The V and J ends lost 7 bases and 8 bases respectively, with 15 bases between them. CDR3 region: CAITDSYGYTIYF. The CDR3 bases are TGTGCCATCACCGACAGCTATGGCTACACCATATATTTT.